One and the same sample provided the 10 T cell receptor beta chains below, sequenced in a study of blood T cell repertoires in COVID-19 (dated by TCRdb to the early 2020s). The library was obtained by the immunoSEQ multiplex PCR assay. The table was pulled from immuneACCESS by TCRdb, which kept in-frame rearrangements only. Such tables lose some clones; where checked, under half of the loss comes from unresolved V genes, and the rest has no known cause. This sample holds approximately 260,000 clones; around 87% were observed only once. Of the sample, 3.6% is held by the ten largest clones. The sample consisted of peripheral blood. These TCRs come from a young man with active or convalescent COVID-19.

V is TRBV6-5 and J is TRBJ2-2, with D tentatively TRBD2 (5 bases). CDR1 MNHEY and CDR2 SVGAGI come from the germline V gene. V lost 6 bases to trimming and J lost 7 bases, with 15 bases between them. The CDR3 extends over 14 amino acids. The CDR3 nucleotides read TGTGCCAGCAGATACGATTTCGGGGACGGGGAGCTGTTTTTT. It encodes CASRYDFGDGELFF.

The chain combines TRBV6-5 with TRBJ1-2; 9 nucleotides agree with TRBD1. This CDR3 has 14 residues. Germline V CDR1 and CDR2: MNHEY, SVGAGI. V was clipped by 6 bases and J by 8 bases; unmatched bases: 10. CDR3 coding DNA: TGTGCCAGCAGGGCATTAGGGACAGGGAACGGCTACACCTTC. Residues: CASRALGTGNGYTF.

V usage is TRBV10-3 and J usage is TRBJ2-1; 14 bases are a match to TRBD2. Trimming removed 4 bases from V and 0 bases from J; junction bases left unmatched: 11. Germline V gene sequence: CDR1 ENHRY, CDR2 SYGVKD. The CDR3 sequence is 20 residues long. For the CDR3, the DNA is TGTGCCATCAGTGCGGGACTAGCGGGGGAGACATCAAGCTCCTACAATGAGCAGTTCTTC. It specifies CAISAGLAGETSSSYNEQFF.

The rearrangement joins TRBV27 to TRBJ1-2; D gene ambiguous. The CDR3 runs 13 residues. The germline V gene encodes CDR1 MNHEY and CDR2 SMNVEV (reference sequence). Trimming took 0 bases from V and 6 from J, leaving 8 bases between them. The CDR3, as DNA: TGTGCCAGCAGTTTATCTGGGAGGGATGGCTACACCTTC. This translates into CASSLSGRDGYTF.

V usage is TRBV29-1 and J usage is TRBJ1-2; no reliable D call. Germline loops: CDR1 SQVTM, CDR2 ANQGSEA. The CDR3 has 15 amino acids. V was pared by 5 bases and J by 8 bases, with 24 bases between. The CDR3 DNA is TGCAGCGTTACGGAGGGCGAAACATCACGAATGGGCTACACCTTC. Translating gives CSVTEGETSRMGYTF.

The rearrangement links TRBV9 to TRBJ2-2, with 8 bases fitting TRBD2. From germline, CDR1 is SGDLS and CDR2 YYNGEE. The CDR3 length is 17 residues. V lost 3 bases to trimming and J lost 5 bases; unmatched junction nucleotides: 12. The CDR3 loop reads CASSAYPSGSSTGELFF. CDR3 DNA sequence: TGTGCCAGCAGCGCCTATCCGAGCGGGAGTTCAACCGGGGAGCTGTTTTTT.

The chain recombines TRBV27 with TRBJ2-5, with 8 positions matching TRBD1. CDR1 is MNHEY, CDR2 SMNVEV, per germline (reference sequence). CDR3 size: 13 residues. J was trimmed by 4 bases and V by 5 bases; bases with no gene match: 3. DNA for the CDR3: TGTGCCAGCAGTGTAGACAGGGGAGAGACCCAGTACTTC. It codes for CASSVDRGETQYF.

The CDR3 sequence is CASGGYSYNSPLHF. The CDR3 nucleotides read TGCGCCAGCGGGGGGTACTCCTATAATTCACCCCTCCACTTT. The rearrangement joins TRBV5-1 to TRBJ1-6; tentative D call: TRBD1 (5 bases). The CDR3 covers 14 residues. Germline values: CDR1 SGHRS, CDR2 YFSETQ. Trimming cost V 7 bases and J 0 bases, with 8 bases left between them. The full variable domain, with the rest looked up from reference TRBV5-1 and TRBJ1-6, is KAGVTQTPRYLIKTRGQQVTLSCSPISGHRSVSWYQQTPGQGLQFLFEYFSETQRNKGNFPGRFSGRQFSNSRSEMNVSTLELGDSALYLCASGGYSYNSPLHFGNGTRLTVT.

The chain joins TRBV5-1 to TRBJ1-1; tentative D call: TRBD1 (5 bases). The ends were cut back, 4 bases at V and 1 base at J, with 17 bases in the middle. Germline assignment: CDR1 SGHRS and CDR2 YFSETQ. The CDR3 sequence is 16 residues long. The CDR3 DNA follows: TGCGCCAGCAGCCTGGTTAGAGGGACTGAGAACACTGAAGCTTTCTTT. Protein product: CASSLVRGTENTEAFF.

The V and J genes are TRBV12-3 or TRBV12-4 and TRBJ1-1; TRBD1 matches at 9 bases. The CDR3 contains 13 residues. V trimming: 6 bases; J trimming: 5 bases; junction bases outside the gene matches: 4. CDR3 nucleotide sequence: TGTGCCAGCAGCCCCGGGACAGGGACTGAAGCTTTCTTT. Encoded protein: CASSPGTGTEAFF.